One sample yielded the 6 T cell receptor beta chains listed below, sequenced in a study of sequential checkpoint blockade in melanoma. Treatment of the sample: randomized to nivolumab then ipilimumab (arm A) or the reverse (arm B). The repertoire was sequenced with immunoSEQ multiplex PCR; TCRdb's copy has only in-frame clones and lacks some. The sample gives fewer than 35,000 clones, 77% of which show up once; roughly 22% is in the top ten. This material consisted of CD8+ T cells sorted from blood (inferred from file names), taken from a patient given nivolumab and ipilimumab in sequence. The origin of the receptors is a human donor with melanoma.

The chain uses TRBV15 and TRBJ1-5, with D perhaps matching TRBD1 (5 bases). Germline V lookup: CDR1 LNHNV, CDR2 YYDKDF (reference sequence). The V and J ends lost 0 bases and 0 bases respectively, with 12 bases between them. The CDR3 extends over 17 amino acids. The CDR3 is CATSREATGYSNQPQHF. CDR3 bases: TGTGCCACCAGCAGAGAAGCTACAGGCTATAGCAATCAGCCCCAGCATTTT.

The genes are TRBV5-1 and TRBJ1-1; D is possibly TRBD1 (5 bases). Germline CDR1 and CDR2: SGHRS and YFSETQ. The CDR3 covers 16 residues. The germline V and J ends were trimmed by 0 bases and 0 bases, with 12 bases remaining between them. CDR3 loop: CASSLGQGGVNTEAFF. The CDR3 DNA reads TGCGCCAGCAGCTTGGGTCAGGGAGGAGTGAACACTGAAGCTTTCTTT. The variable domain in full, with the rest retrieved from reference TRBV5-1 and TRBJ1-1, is KAGVTQTPRYLIKTRGQQVTLSCSPISGHRSVSWYQQTPGQGLQFLFEYFSETQRNKGNFPGRFSGRQFSNSRSEMNVSTLELGDSALYLCASSLGQGGVNTEAFFGQGTRLTVV.

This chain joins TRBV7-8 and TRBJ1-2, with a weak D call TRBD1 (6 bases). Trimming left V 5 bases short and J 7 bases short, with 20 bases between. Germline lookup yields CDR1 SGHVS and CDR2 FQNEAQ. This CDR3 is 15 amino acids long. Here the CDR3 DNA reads TGTGCCAGCAGCCCGCACCCACAGGGTAGAAGTGGCTACACCTTC. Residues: CASSPHPQGRSGYTF.

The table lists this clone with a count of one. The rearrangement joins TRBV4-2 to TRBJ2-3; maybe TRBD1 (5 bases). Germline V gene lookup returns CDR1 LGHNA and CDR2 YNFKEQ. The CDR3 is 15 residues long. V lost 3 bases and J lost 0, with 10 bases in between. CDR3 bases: TGTGCCAGCAGCCATTACAGGTCCAGCACAGATACGCAGTATTTT. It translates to CASSHYRSSTDTQYF.

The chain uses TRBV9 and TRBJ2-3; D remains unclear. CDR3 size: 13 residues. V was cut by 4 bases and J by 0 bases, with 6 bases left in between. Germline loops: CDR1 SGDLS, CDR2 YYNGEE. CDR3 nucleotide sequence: TGTGCCAGCAGCATATCTAGCACAGATACGCAGTATTTT. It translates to CASSISSTDTQYF.

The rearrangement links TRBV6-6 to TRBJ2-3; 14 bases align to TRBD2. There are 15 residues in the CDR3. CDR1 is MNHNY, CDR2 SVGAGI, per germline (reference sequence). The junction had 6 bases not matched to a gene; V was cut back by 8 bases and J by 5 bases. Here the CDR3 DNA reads TGTGCCAGCCGGGGACTAGCGGGAGTTGTAGATACGCAGTATTTT. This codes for CASRGLAGVVDTQYF.